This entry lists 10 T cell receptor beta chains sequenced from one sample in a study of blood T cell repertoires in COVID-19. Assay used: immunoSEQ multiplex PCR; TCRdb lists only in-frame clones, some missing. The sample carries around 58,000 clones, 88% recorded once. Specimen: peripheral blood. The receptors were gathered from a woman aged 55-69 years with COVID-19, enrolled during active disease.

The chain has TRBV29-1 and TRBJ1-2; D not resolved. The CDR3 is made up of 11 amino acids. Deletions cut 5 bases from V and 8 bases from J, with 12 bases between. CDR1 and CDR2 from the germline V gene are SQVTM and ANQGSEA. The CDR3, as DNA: TGCAGCGTTAACAACGGGGTCGGCTACACCTTC. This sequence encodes CSVNNGVGYTF.

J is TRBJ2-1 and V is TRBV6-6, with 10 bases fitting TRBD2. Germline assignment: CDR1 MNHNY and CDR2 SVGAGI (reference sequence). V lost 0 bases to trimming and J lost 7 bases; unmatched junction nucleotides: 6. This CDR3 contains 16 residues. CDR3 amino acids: CASSYSPSGSFNEQFF. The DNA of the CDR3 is TGTGCCAGCAGTTACTCTCCTAGCGGGAGCTTTAATGAGCAGTTCTTC.

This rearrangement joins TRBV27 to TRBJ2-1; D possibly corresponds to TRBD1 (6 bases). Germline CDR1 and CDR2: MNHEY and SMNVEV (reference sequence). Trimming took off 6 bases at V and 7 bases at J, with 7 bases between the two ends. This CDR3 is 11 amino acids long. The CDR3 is CASSRGNEQFF. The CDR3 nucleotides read TGTGCCAGCAGCAGGGGAAATGAGCAGTTCTTC.

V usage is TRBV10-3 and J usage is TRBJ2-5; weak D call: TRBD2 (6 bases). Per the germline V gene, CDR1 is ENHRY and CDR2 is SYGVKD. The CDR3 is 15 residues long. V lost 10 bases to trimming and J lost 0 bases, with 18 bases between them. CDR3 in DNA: TGTGCCACCTCCCTTGGGTGGGGGGACCAAGAGACCCAGTACTTC. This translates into CATSLGWGDQETQYF.

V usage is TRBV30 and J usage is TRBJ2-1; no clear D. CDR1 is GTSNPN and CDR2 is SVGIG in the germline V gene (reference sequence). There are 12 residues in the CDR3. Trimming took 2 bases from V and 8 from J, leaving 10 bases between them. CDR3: CAWSLWQYEQFF. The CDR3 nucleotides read TGTGCCTGGAGTTTGTGGCAATATGAGCAGTTCTTC.

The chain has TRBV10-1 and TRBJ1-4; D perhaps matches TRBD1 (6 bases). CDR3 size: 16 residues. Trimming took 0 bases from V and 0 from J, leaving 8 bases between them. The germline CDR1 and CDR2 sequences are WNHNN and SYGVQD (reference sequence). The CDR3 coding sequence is TGCGCCAGCAGTGAGTCGAGGGGGTCAACTAATGAAAAACTGTTTTTT. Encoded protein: CASSESRGSTNEKLFF.

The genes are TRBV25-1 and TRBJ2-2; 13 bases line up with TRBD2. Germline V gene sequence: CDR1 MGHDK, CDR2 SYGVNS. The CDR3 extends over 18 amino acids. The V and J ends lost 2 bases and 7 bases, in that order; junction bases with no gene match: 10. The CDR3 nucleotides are TGTGCCAGCAGTGAAAACTCCGGGACTAGCGGGATTAGCGGGGAGCTGTTTTTT. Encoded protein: CASSENSGTSGISGELFF.

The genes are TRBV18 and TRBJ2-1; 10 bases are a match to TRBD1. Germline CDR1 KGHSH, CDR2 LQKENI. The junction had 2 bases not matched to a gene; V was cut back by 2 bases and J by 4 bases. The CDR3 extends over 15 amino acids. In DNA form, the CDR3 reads TGTGCCAGCTCACCAGGGACAGGGGATTACAATGAGCAGTTCTTC. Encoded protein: CASSPGTGDYNEQFF.

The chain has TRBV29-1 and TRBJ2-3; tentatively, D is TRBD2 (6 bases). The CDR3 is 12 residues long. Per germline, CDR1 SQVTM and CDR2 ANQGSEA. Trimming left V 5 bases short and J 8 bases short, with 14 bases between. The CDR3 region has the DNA TGCAGCGTTATCACAACAGCGGGTACGCAGTATTTT. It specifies CSVITTAGTQYF.

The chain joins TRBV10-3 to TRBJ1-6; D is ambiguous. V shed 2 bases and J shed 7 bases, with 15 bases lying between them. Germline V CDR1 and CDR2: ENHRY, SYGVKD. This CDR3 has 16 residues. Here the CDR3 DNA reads TGTGCCATCAGTGAGCCGGGATACACGGGGAATTCACCCCTCCACTTT. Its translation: CAISEPGYTGNSPLHF.